These T cell receptor beta chains were read from a single sample in a study of cytomegalovirus exposure and HLA in healthy donors. Some clones are missing from TCRdb's copy, which holds only in-frame ones; the method was immunoSEQ multiplex PCR. The sample contains 120,000 to 150,000 clones, 80% to 90% of which appear only once. The sequencing input was PBMCs. The receptors were gathered from a boy aged 2 to 10 in good health and CMV-seronegative. CDR3s include the opening cysteine and the closing phenylalanine or tryptophan.

v_gene | CDR3aa
TRBV6-4 | CASSEVVSGGHEQFF
TRBV6-5 | CASSYGRTHYEQYF
TRBV27 | CASSLVVTDTQYF
TRBV7-3 | CASSPKPGGAGELFF
TRBV19 | CASSIGGISNQPQHF
TRBV28 | CASSEWILRAGPHYEQYF
TRBV6-1 | CASSRVWDSNEQFF
TRBV9 | CASSVFLGSTGELFF
TRBV7-6 | CASSLVRTGTGFSEQYF
TRBV5-8 | CASSWTSGRGIQYF
TRBV25-1 | CASSVRQETNEKLFF
TRBV6-1 | CASSDPGQGNEKLFF
TRBV19 | CASSIDHSDFYEQYF
TRBV29-1 | CSAGRLDTDTQYF
TRBV4-1 | CASSQGRAGPTEAFF
TRBV2 | CASSELGAHSTDTQYF
TRBV18 | CASSPTAQGLVEETQYF
TRBV7-8 | CASSFRVGYEQYF
TRBV11-3 | CASSLGGRGYTF
TRBV5-4 | CASSSTGTGIYEQYF
TRBV5-4 | CASSPTGRTPDEQYF
TRBV5-5 | CASSFLSLLLAGAPYNEQFF
TRBV5-1 | CASSLISTSNTGELFF
TRBV9 | CASSVAGTKGDEQYF
TRBV30 | CAWSLGGSTGTEAFF
TRBV27 | CASRRLGAGNGNEQFF
TRBV7-3 | CASSFSPTSTDTQYF
TRBV7-9 | CASSLALDRHEKLFF
TRBV6-1 | CASSGPGGSYNEQFF
TRBV15 | CATSRDQRFTVNTEAFF
TRBV19 | CASSIGQGRTDTQYF
TRBV28 | CASSLNPGAGEYGYTF
TRBV9 | CASSVARAKNTQYF
TRBV2 | CASSRLAGQSSYEQYF
TRBV18 | CASSLAGLSSRGLGQFF
TRBV30 | CAWSLAGNEQFF
TRBV14 | CASSQEGQLPRRYGYTF
TRBV6-1 | CASSEGTGQGNQPQHF
TRBV7-9 | CASSLDSVREQFF
TRBV5-1 | CASSLGGSNQPQHF
TRBV19 | CASNRNRFNQPQHF
TRBV11-2 | CASSSRGEQYF
TRBV7-9 | CASSLAKRVSTDTQYF
TRBV25-1 | CASSESRTAESSYEQYF
TRBV5-6 | CASSSQEGRSYNEQFF
TRBV4-2 | CASSQEGGLLVFGELFF
TRBV9 | CASSVAPRSRVSSGRGGELFF
TRBV5-1 | CASSIPTGGNSPLHF
TRBV25-1 | CASMEVPGDTQYF
TRBV6-5 | CASRRTGEETQYF
TRBV19 | CASGDREGEQFF
TRBV28 | CASSPGLAGGLLYNEQFF
TRBV25-1 | CASSPRPTGRFHKQYF
TRBV4-3 | CASSPKLVGTGGEQYF
TRBV7-2 | CASSLATGAREKLFF
TRBV4-2 | CASSQGLGLAGEADTQHF
TRBV6-5 | CASSRQGDGYTF
TRBV5-6 | CASSGPGYQETQYF
TRBV12-5 | CASGLVGVGGNKSYEQYF